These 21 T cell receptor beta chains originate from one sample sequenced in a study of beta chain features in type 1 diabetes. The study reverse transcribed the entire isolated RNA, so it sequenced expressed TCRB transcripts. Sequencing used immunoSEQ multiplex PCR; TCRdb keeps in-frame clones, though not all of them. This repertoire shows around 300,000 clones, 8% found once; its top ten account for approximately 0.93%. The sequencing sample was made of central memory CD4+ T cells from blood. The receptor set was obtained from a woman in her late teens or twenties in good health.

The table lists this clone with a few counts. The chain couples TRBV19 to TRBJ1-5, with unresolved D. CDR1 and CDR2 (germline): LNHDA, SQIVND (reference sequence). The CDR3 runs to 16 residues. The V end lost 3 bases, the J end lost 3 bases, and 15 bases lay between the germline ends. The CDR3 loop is CASSMVGYGNNQPQHF. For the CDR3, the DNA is TGTGCCAGTAGTATGGTTGGGTACGGGAACAATCAGCCCCAGCATTTT. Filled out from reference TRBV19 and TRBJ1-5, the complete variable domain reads DGGITQSPKYLFRKEGQNVTLSCEQNLNHDAMYWYRQDPGQGLRLIYYSQIVNDFQKGDIAEGYSVSREKKESFPLTVTSAQKNPTAFYLCASSMVGYGNNQPQHFGDGTRLSIL.

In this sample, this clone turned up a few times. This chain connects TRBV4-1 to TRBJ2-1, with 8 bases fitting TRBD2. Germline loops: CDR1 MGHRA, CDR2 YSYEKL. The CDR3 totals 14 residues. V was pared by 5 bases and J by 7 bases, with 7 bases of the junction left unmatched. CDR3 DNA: TGCGCCAGCAGCAGGCAGCGGGAGCTAAATGAGCAGTTCTTC. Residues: CASSRQRELNEQFF.

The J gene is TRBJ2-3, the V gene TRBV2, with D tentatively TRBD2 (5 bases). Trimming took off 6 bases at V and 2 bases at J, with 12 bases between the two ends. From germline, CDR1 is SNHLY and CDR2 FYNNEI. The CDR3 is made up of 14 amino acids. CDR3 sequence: CASRLRGFTDTQYF. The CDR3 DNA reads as TGTGCCAGCAGGCTTCGGGGTTTCACAGATACGCAGTATTTT.

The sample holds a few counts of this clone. This chain's CDR3 is CASSYGAGDQETQYF. DNA for the CDR3: TGTGCCAGCAGTTACGGAGCGGGGGACCAAGAGACCCAGTACTTC. The gene calls are TRBV2 and TRBJ2-5; 8 bases fit TRBD2. This CDR3 comprises 15 residues. V was clipped by 5 bases and J by 0 bases; unmatched bases: 5. Germline V gene lookup returns CDR1 SNHLY and CDR2 FYNNEI.

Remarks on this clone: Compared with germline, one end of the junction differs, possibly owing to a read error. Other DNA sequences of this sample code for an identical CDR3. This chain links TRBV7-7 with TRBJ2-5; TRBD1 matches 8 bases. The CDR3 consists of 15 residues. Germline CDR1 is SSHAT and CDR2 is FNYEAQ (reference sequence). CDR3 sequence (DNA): TGTGCTAGCAGCCTAAACAGGGGGTACCAAGAGACCCAGTACTTC. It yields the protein CASSLNRGYQETQYF. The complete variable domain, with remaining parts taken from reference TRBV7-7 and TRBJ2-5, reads GAGVSQSPRYKVTKRGQDVTLRCDPISSHATLYWYQQALGQGPEFLTYFNYEAQPDKSGLPSDRFSAERPEGSISTLTIQRTEQRDSAMYRCASSLNRGYQETQYFGPGTRLLVL.

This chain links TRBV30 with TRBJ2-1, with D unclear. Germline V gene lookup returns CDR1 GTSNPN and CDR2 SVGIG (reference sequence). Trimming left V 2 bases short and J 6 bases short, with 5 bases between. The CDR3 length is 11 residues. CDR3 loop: CAWSPINEQFF. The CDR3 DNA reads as TGTGCCTGGAGTCCTATCAATGAGCAGTTCTTC.

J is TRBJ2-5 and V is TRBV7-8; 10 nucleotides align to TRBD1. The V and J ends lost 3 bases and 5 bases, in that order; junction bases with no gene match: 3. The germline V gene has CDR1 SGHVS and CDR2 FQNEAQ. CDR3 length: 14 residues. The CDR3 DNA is TGTGCCAGCAGCTTGACAGGGGGCCGGGAGACCCAGTACTTC. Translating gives CASSLTGGRETQYF.

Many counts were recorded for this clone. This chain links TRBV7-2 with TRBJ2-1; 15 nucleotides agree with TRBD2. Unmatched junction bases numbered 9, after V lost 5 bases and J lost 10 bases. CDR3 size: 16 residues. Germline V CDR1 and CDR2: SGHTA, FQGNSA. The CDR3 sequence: CASSPPGTSGRREQFF. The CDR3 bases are TGTGCCAGCAGCCCACCCGGGACTAGCGGGAGGAGAGAGCAGTTCTTC.

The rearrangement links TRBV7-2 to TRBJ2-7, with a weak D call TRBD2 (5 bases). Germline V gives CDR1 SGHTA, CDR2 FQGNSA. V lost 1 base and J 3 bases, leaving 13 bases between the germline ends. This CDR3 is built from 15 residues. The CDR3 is CASSLEVTIVYEQYF. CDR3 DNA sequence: TGTGCCAGCAGCTTAGAAGTGACTATAGTCTACGAGCAGTACTTC.

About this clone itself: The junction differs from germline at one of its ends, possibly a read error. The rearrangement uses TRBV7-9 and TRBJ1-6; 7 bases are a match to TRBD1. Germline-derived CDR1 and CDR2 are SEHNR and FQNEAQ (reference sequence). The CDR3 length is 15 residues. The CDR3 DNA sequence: TGCGCCAGCAGCCAAGACAGGGTGGGAAATTCACCCCTCCACTTT. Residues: CASSQDRVGNSPLHF. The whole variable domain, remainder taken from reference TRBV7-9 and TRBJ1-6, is DTGVSQNPRHKITKRGQNVTFRCDPISEHNRLYWYRQTLGQGPEFLTYFQNEAQLEKSRLLSDRFSAERPKGSFSTLEIQRTEQGDSAMYLCASSQDRVGNSPLHFGNGTRLTVT.

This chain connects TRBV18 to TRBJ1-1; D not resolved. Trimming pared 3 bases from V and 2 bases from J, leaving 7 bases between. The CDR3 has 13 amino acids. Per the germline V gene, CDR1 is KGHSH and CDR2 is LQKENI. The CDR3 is CASSPIPNTEAFF. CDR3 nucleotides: TGTGCCAGCTCACCGATCCCTAACACTGAAGCTTTCTTT.

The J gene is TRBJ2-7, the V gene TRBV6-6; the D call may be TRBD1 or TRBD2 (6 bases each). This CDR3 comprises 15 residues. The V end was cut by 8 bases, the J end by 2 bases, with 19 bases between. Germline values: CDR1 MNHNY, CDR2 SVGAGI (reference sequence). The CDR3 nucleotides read TGTGCCAGCGGCCTAGAGACTGGGGGGCCCTACGAGCAGTACTTC. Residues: CASGLETGGPYEQYF.

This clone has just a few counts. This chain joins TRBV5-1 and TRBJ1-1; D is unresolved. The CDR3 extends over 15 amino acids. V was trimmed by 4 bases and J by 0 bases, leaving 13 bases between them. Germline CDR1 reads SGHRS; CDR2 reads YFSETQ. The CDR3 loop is CASSRTEQMNTEAFF. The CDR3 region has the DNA TGCGCCAGCAGCCGGACGGAGCAAATGAACACTGAAGCTTTCTTT.

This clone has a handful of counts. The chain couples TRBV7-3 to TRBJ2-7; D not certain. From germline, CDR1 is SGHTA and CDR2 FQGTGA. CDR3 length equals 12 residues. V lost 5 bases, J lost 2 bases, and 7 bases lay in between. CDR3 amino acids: CASSRSTYEQYF. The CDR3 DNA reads TGTGCCAGCAGCCGATCAACCTACGAGCAGTACTTC. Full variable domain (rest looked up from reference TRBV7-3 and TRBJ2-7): GAGVSQTPSNKVTEKGKYVELRCDPISGHTALYWYRQSLGQGPEFLIYFQGTGAADDSGLPNDRFFAVRPEGSVSTLKIQRTERGDSAVYLCASSRSTYEQYFGPGTRLTVT.

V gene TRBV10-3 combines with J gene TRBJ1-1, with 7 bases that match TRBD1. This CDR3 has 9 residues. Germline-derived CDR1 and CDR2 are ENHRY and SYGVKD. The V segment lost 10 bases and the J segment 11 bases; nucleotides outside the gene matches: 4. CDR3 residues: CATGQPAFF. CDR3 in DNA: TGTGCCACGGGACAGCCGGCTTTCTTT.

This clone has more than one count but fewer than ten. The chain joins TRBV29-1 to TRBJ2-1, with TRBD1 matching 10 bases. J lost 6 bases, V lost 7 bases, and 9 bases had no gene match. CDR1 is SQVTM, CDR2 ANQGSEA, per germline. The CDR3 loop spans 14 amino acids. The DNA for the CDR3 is TGCAGCGCTAGACAGGGGGCGTCTGGCAATGAGCAGTTCTTC. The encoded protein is CSARQGASGNEQFF.

CDR3 sequence reads: CASSDRGLGEQYF. CDR3 in DNA: TGTGCCAGCAGTGATCGAGGTTTGGGAGAGCAGTACTTC. This sequence joins TRBV6-6 and TRBJ2-7; D is undetermined. The CDR3 sequence is 13 residues long. Germline V CDR1 and CDR2: MNHNY, SVGAGI (reference sequence). The germline V and J ends were trimmed by 5 bases and 7 bases, with 15 bases remaining between them.

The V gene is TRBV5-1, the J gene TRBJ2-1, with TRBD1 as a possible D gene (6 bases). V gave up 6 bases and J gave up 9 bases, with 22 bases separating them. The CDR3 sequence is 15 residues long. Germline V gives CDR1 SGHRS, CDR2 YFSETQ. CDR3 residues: CASTKVPGDNGEQFF. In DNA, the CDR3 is TGCGCCAGCACCAAAGTTCCAGGGGATAACGGTGAGCAGTTCTTC.

CDR3 bases: TGTGCCAGCAGTCCGGGACAGCTCACTGAAGCTTTCTTT. It encodes CASSPGQLTEAFF. The chain recombines TRBV28 with TRBJ1-1; 7 nucleotides align to TRBD1. The trim removed 5 bases at V and 4 bases at J, leaving 4 bases unmatched. Looked up from germline, CDR1 is MDHEN and CDR2 is SYDVKM. The CDR3 length is 13 residues.

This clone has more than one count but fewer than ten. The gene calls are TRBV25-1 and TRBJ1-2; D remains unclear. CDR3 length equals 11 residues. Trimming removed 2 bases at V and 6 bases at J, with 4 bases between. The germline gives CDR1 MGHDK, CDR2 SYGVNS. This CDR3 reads CASSELDGYTF. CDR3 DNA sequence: TGTGCCAGCAGTGAACTTGATGGCTACACCTTC.

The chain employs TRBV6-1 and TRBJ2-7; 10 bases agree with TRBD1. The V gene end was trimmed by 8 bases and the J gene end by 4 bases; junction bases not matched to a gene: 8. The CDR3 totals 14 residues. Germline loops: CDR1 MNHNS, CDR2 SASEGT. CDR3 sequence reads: CASSQTGGEYEQYV. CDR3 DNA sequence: TGTGCCAGCTCCCAGACAGGGGGCGAATACGAGCAGTACGTC.